Listed below are T cell receptor beta chains from one sample, sequenced in a study of neoadjuvant nivolumab and ipilimumab in lung cancer. Sequenced by immunoSEQ multiplex PCR; TCRdb stores in-frame clones only, minus some. The table lists about 38,000 clones, 89% of them singletons, with approximately 3.6% in the top ten. The specimen was peripheral blood, collected before neoadjuvant nivolumab, alone or with ipilimumab. The receptors come from an adult with non-small cell lung cancer. CDR3s include the opening cysteine and the closing phenylalanine or tryptophan. D genes are given only for firm matches. Rows may omit the clone size; those that give it use once, few, many or a size class.

j_gene,abundance,v_gene,d_gene,CDR3nt,CDR3aa
TRBJ2-7,NA,TRBV5-4,NA,TGTGCCAGCAGCCTGGGAGGGACAGCGACCTACGAGCAGTACTTC,CASSLGGTATYEQYF
TRBJ2-3,NA,TRBV5-1,TRBD2,TGCGCCAGCAGCCTTAGCGGGAGGGTTCCAGATACGCAGTATTTT,CASSLSGRVPDTQYF
TRBJ2-4,NA,TRBV7-3,NA,TGTGCCAGCAGCAGCCCCATGGACAACATTCAGTACTTC,CASSSPMDNIQYF
TRBJ1-1,NA,TRBV6-1,TRBD1,TGTGCCAGCAGTGAGAGGACAGGGATGAGCACTGAAGCTTTCTTT,CASSERTGMSTEAFF
TRBJ2-2,NA,TRBV2,TRBD2,TGTGCCAGCAGTGACCGACTAGCGGGAGGGTCCGGGGAGCTGTTTTTT,CASSDRLAGGSGELFF
TRBJ2-7,NA,TRBV7-2,NA,TGTGCCAGCAGCTTAGTAGAACAGCACGAGCAGTACTTC,CASSLVEQHEQYF
TRBJ2-7,NA,TRBV28,TRBD1,TGTGCCAGCAGTACCGGAGGCAGGGGGAATGGCTACGAGCAGTACTTC,CASSTGGRGNGYEQYF
TRBJ2-7,NA,TRBV5-1,TRBD1,TGCGCCAGCAGCCCGTCCGGGACAGGCTCCTACGAGCAGTACTTC,CASSPSGTGSYEQYF
TRBJ2-2,NA,TRBV19,NA,TGTGCCAGTAGTCCTGTAGCTGGAGAGGGCACCGGGGAGCTGTTTTTT,CASSPVAGEGTGELFF
TRBJ2-3,NA,TRBV25-1,NA,TGTGCCAGCAGTGAATATGCGGGAAGCACAGATACGCAGTATTTT,CASSEYAGSTDTQYF
TRBJ2-3,NA,TRBV7-2,NA,TGTGCCAGCAGCCCAACAGGGCTCCCTATCACAGATACGCAGTATTTT,CASSPTGLPITDTQYF
TRBJ2-2,NA,TRBV7-9,NA,TGTGCCAGCAGCTTAGCGAGGGTACAGGGAGCCGGGGAGCTGTTTTTT,CASSLARVQGAGELFF
TRBJ2-7,NA,TRBV4-2,TRBD2,TGTGCCAGCAGCCAAGAGAGGACTAGCTACGAGCAGTACTTC,CASSQERTSYEQYF
TRBJ1-5,NA,TRBV6-4,NA,TGTGCCAGCAGCCAAACCCCAACACAGCCCCAGCATTTT,CASSQTPTQPQHF
TRBJ2-7,NA,TRBV27,NA,TGTGCCAGCAGTTCCGGTATCCCCTACGAGCAGTACTTC,CASSSGIPYEQYF
TRBJ2-2,NA,TRBV14,NA,TGTGCCAGCAGCCAAGATTCGGGGGCTACGAACACCGGGGAGCTGTTTTTT,CASSQDSGATNTGELFF
TRBJ1-1,NA,TRBV2,NA,TGTGCCAGCAGCCAGGATACAGGGTGGTCTGTGGCTTTCTTT,CASSQDTGWSVAFF
TRBJ2-1,NA,TRBV6-1,NA,TGTGCCAGCACCAAAATACCTATCTCCTACAATGAGCAGTTCTTC,CASTKIPISYNEQFF
TRBJ1-2,once,TRBV9,TRBD1,TGTGCCAGCAGCGAGACAGGGGCTAACTATGGCTACACCTTC,CASSETGANYGYTF
TRBJ2-1,NA,TRBV15,TRBD2,TGTGCCACCAGCAGAGGCTCTTTAGCGGGAGAGGACAATGAGCAGTTCTTC,CATSRGSLAGEDNEQFF
TRBJ2-7,NA,TRBV15,NA,TGTGCCACCAGCGCCGGGCGGGGCCAGGGAGGAGACGAGCAGTACTTC,CATSAGRGQGGDEQYF
TRBJ2-5,NA,TRBV5-6,NA,TGTGCCAGCAGCTTGGCTCGTGTAAAGACCCAGTACTTC,CASSLARVKTQYF
TRBJ2-1,NA,TRBV5-1,TRBD2,TGCGCCAGCAGCTTCACTAGCGGTACCTACAATGAGCAGTTCTTC,CASSFTSGTYNEQFF
TRBJ2-1,NA,TRBV6-1,TRBD2,TGTGCCAGCTCTAGCGGGATGGCCAATGAGCAGTTCTTC,CASSSGMANEQFF
TRBJ1-2,NA,TRBV6-1,NA,TGTGCCAGCAGTGAAAGGGCGGAGGACTTCTATGGCTACACCTTC,CASSERAEDFYGYTF
TRBJ2-4,NA,TRBV27,NA,TGTGCCAGCAGTCCGATCGGGACACCAACCAAAAACATTCAGTACTTC,CASSPIGTPTKNIQYF
TRBJ1-5,NA,TRBV29-1,TRBD1,TGCAGCGTTGTGTGGGGACAGGGGCTTTATAGCAATCAGCCCCAGCATTTT,CSVVWGQGLYSNQPQHF
TRBJ2-5,NA,TRBV7-9,NA,TGTGCCAGCAGCCCCAGCGGCCAAGAGACCCAGTACTTC,CASSPSGQETQYF
TRBJ2-7,NA,TRBV5-1,TRBD1,TGCGCCAGCAGCTTGGTGACAGGGAACTACGAGCAGTACTTC,CASSLVTGNYEQYF
TRBJ2-1,NA,TRBV7-3,TRBD1,TGTGCCAGCAGCTCGGAACCGGGACAGGGTATCAATGAGCAGTTCTTC,CASSSEPGQGINEQFF
TRBJ2-1,NA,TRBV27,NA,TGTGCCAGCAGTTTATCTAATTGGAGAAATGAGCAGTTCTTC,CASSLSNWRNEQFF
TRBJ2-2,NA,TRBV29-1,TRBD1,TGCAGCGTTGAAGGACAGGGTGTGACCGGGGAGCTGTTTTTT,CSVEGQGVTGELFF
TRBJ2-1,NA,TRBV18,NA,TGTGCCAGCTCACCACAGCGAGGGGACAATGAGCAGTTCTTC,CASSPQRGDNEQFF
TRBJ2-3,NA,TRBV5-1,TRBD1,TGCGCCAGCAGCCAAGGGACAGATACTAGCACAGATACGCAGTATTTT,CASSQGTDTSTDTQYF
TRBJ1-3,NA,TRBV6-5,NA,TGTGCCAGCAGGGCGACAGGTTCTGGAAACACCATATATTTT,CASRATGSGNTIYF
TRBJ2-7,NA,TRBV4-1,NA,TGCGCCAGCAGCCAGCAGCTAAGGGTTGGCGAGCAGTACTTC,CASSQQLRVGEQYF
TRBJ1-1,once,TRBV6-4,TRBD1,TGTGCCAGCAGCGATCGACAGGGCGACACTGAAGCTTTCTTT,CASSDRQGDTEAFF